This entry lists 18 T cell receptor beta chains sequenced from one sample in a study of T cells after yellow fever vaccination. TCRdb re-called the 5' RACE reads through MiXCR, storing one row per CDR3 protein. The sample holds about 630,000 distinct CDR3 sequences; more than 9% are singletons and the top ten take approximately 15%. The sample in question was PBMCs, obtained on the day of the yellow fever booster vaccination. These receptors came from a young man who received the YFV17D yellow fever vaccine.

This clonotype was detected ten times or more. V usage is TRBV29-1 and J usage is TRBJ1-1, with unresolved D. From germline, CDR1 is SQVTM and CDR2 ANQGSEA. CDR3 size: 12 residues. Trimming left V 4 bases short and J 4 bases short, with 10 bases between. CDR3 protein: CSVVDPSTEAFF. In nucleotides, the CDR3 is TGCAGCGTTGTGGATCCGTCCACTGAAGCTTTCTTT.

The genes are TRBV29-1 and TRBJ2-1; D possibly corresponds to TRBD1 (6 bases). The V and J ends lost 1 base and 2 bases respectively, with 12 bases between them. Germline-derived CDR1 and CDR2 are SQVTM and ANQGSEA. This CDR3 spans 15 amino acids. Here the CDR3 DNA reads TGCAGCGTTGAAGGTTCACAGGGTCCCTACAATGAGCAGTTCTTC. Residues: CSVEGSQGPYNEQFF.

To note about this clonotype: One junction end disagrees with the germline gene, perhaps due to a read error. V usage is TRBV29-1 and J usage is TRBJ1-3, with D hard to call. CDR3 length: 12 residues. CDR1 and CDR2 (germline): SQVTM, ANQGSEA. CDR3 amino acids: CSGRTAGNAIYF. Written as DNA, the CDR3 is TGCAGCGGTAGGACTGCTGGAAACGCCATATATTTT.

The genes are TRBV6-2 or TRBV6-3 and TRBJ2-7; 10 nucleotides agree with TRBD1. This CDR3 contains 13 residues. The junction had 6 bases not matched to a gene; V was cut back by 8 bases and J by 5 bases. Germline V gene data show CDR1 as MNHEY and CDR2 as SVGEGT. The CDR3 protein is CASDRGQGNEQYF. CDR3 coding DNA: TGTGCCAGCGACCGGGGACAGGGGAACGAGCAGTACTTC.

This clonotype was counted a few times. The V and J genes are TRBV3-1 and TRBJ1-2; D is possibly TRBD1 (6 bases). CDR3 size: 16 residues. Looked up from germline, CDR1 is LGHDT and CDR2 is YNNKEL (reference sequence). Deletions cut 1 base from V and 2 bases from J, with 14 bases between. In nucleotides, the CDR3 is TGTGCCAGCAGCCAAGGGTCGGGCAGGGGCAACTATGGCTACACCTTC. As protein: CASSQGSGRGNYGYTF.

This clonotype was seen more than once but under ten times. The CDR3: CASSPLSVGNYGYTF. The CDR3 bases are TGTGCCAGCTCACCACTGTCCGTCGGCAACTATGGCTACACCTTC. The gene calls are TRBV18 and TRBJ1-2; D call uncertain. Germline CDR1 KGHSH, CDR2 LQKENI. Trimming left V 1 base short and J 2 bases short, with 11 bases between. The CDR3 spans 15 residues.

This clonotype occurred a few times. The junction and the germline gene differ at one end; a read error may be behind it. The chain combines TRBV7-2 with TRBJ2-7; D perhaps matches TRBD1 (5 bases). This CDR3 region has 14 residues. Germline V gives CDR1 SGHTA, CDR2 FQGNSA. Written as DNA, the CDR3 is TGTGCCAGCAGCCCTGACAGATATACCTACGCGCAGTACTTC. Translated, it gives CASSPDRYTYAQYF.

This chain connects TRBV20-1 to TRBJ2-1, with TRBD1 matching 11 bases. J was trimmed by 4 bases and V by 0 bases; bases with no gene match: 8. Germline V lookup: CDR1 DFQATT, CDR2 SNEGSKA (reference sequence). This CDR3 comprises 17 residues. The DNA of the CDR3 is TGCAGTGCTAGAGATTCGGGGACAGGGGGGGTATACAATGAGCAGTTCTTC. Encoded protein: CSARDSGTGGVYNEQFF.

The gene calls are TRBV7-9 and TRBJ2-1; 7 bases fit TRBD2. J gave up 2 bases and V 3 bases, and 7 bases lay outside the gene matches. This CDR3 comprises 16 residues. CDR1 and CDR2 from the germline V gene are SEHNR and FQNEAQ (reference sequence). CDR3: CASSLGGGSAYNEQFF. DNA of the CDR3: TGTGCCAGCAGCTTGGGCGGCGGGAGTGCCTACAATGAGCAGTTCTTC.

There are a few counts of this clonotype. The chain links TRBV28 to TRBJ1-2; D remains unclear. The CDR3 totals 11 residues. Trimming cost V 4 bases and J 6 bases, with 6 bases left between them. Germline loops: CDR1 MDHEN, CDR2 SYDVKM. CDR3 amino acids: CASSYADGYTF. In DNA, the CDR3 is TGTGCCAGCAGTTATGCGGATGGCTACACCTTC.

This clonotype was seen more than once but under ten times. V usage is TRBV5-6 and J usage is TRBJ2-1; 8 bases are shared with TRBD2. V trimming: 5 bases; J trimming: 10 bases; junction bases outside the gene matches: 5. From germline, CDR1 is SGHDT and CDR2 YYEEEE. CDR3 size: 12 residues. The CDR3: CASSIAGREQFF. CDR3 DNA sequence: TGTGCCAGCAGTATAGCGGGAAGGGAGCAGTTCTTC. Variable domain in full (rest from reference TRBV5-6 and TRBJ2-1): DAGVTQSPTHLIKTRGQQVTLRCSPKSGHDTVSWYQQALGQGPQFIFQYYEEEERQRGNFPDRFSGHQFPNYSSELNVNALLLGDSALYLCASSIAGREQFFGPGTRLTVL.

In its sample, this clonotype was seen a few times. The chain is built from TRBV30 and TRBJ1-6; D possibly corresponds to TRBD1 (5 bases). Germline V CDR1 and CDR2: GTSNPN, SVGIG (reference sequence). With 7 bases removed from V and 7 bases from J, the gap between germline ends came to 14 bases. There are 13 residues in the CDR3. In DNA form, the CDR3 reads TGTGCCTCCACGGACCGGGGCAATTCACCCCTCCACTTT. Protein sequence: CASTDRGNSPLHF.

This clonotype was seen more than once but under ten times. V usage is TRBV7-2 and J usage is TRBJ2-7; D is undetermined. V was pared by 2 bases and J by 4 bases, with 12 bases between. CDR1 and CDR2 from the germline V gene are SGHTA and FQGNSA. The CDR3 totals 14 residues. The CDR3, as DNA: TGTGCCAGCAGCTTAAGCAGAGATACTTACGAGCAGTACTTC. The encoded protein is CASSLSRDTYEQYF.

The rearrangement uses TRBV12-3 or TRBV12-4 and TRBJ1-4, with 11 bases lining up with TRBD1. CDR3 size: 15 residues. V lost 2 bases to trimming and J lost 10 bases; unmatched junction nucleotides: 6. CDR3 nucleotides: TGTGCCAGCAGTTTACGAGGACAGGGGGCGGGAAAACTGTTTTTT. It codes for CASSLRGQGAGKLFF.

This clonotype was seen many times. At one boundary the junction diverges from the germline segment, which might be a read error. This chain joins TRBV7-7 and TRBJ2-1, with 12 bases aligning to TRBD2. The CDR3 has 16 residues. Germline CDR1 and CDR2: SSHAT and FNYEAQ (reference sequence). The CDR3 loop reads CASSSGLAGPYNEQFF. Written as DNA, the CDR3 is TGTGCTAGCAGCTCCGGACTAGCGGGGCCCTACAATGAGCAGTTCTTC.

This clonotype was counted a few times. V gene TRBV18 combines with J gene TRBJ2-7; 9 nucleotides line up with TRBD1. The CDR3 is 15 amino acids. V shed 0 bases, J shed 5 bases, and the junction held 5 bases outside the gene matches. The germline CDR1 and CDR2 sequences are KGHSH and LQKENI. CDR3 in amino acids: CASSPPTGGLNEQYF. CDR3 nucleotides: TGTGCCAGCTCACCACCCACAGGGGGCCTGAACGAGCAGTACTTC.

The chain recombines TRBV6-5 with TRBJ2-5, with D unclear. There are 14 residues in the CDR3. V was cut by 0 bases and J by 4 bases, with 9 bases left in between. Germline V gene lookup returns CDR1 MNHEY and CDR2 SVGAGI. CDR3 sequence: CASSYSSPGETQYF. The DNA of the CDR3 is TGTGCCAGCAGTTACTCCTCCCCCGGAGAGACCCAGTACTTC.

This chain joins TRBV4-2 and TRBJ2-2; D is perhaps TRBD2 (6 bases). Germline V lookup: CDR1 LGHNA, CDR2 YNFKEQ. Trimming shortened V by 2 bases and J by 6 bases, and 10 bases separated the two germline ends. This CDR3 contains 14 residues. This CDR3 reads CASSQRWGAGELFF. The CDR3 DNA reads as TGTGCCAGCAGCCAAAGATGGGGGGCCGGGGAGCTGTTTTTT.